Below, 17 T cell receptor beta chains from the same sample are listed, as sequenced in a study of T cells in Graves' hyperthyroidism and ophthalmopathy. The investigators amplified TCR beta CDR3 regions from RNA transcripts. RT-PCR in the first round (using the HTBI primer set) targeted the TCR CDR3. TCRdb redid the calling of the multiplex PCR reads with MiXCR, one entry per CDR3 protein. The data contain about 380,000 distinct CDR3 sequences, 14% of them seen just once; the ten biggest clones take up roughly a fifth. The specimen was blood. These receptors all come from a woman in her thirties with Graves' ophthalmopathy.

The sample holds many counts of this clonotype. The V gene is TRBV28, the J gene TRBJ1-1; possibly TRBD1 for D (6 bases). Between the trimmed V and J ends, which lost 5 bases and 5 bases, there was a span of 12 bases. Germline-derived CDR1 and CDR2 are MDHEN and SYDVKM. The CDR3 consists of 13 residues. CDR3 DNA sequence: TGTGCCAGCAGTAAAACAGGGATTACTGAAGCTTTCTTT. As protein: CASSKTGITEAFF.

This clonotype was seen ten or more times. The V gene is TRBV30, the J gene TRBJ2-3; no reliable D call. Germline assignment: CDR1 GTSNPN and CDR2 SVGIG (reference sequence). V lost 2 bases and J 0 bases, leaving 3 bases between the germline ends. The CDR3 is 12 residues long. CDR3 sequence reads: CAWSFSTDTQYF. CDR3 in DNA: TGTGCCTGGAGTTTTAGCACAGATACGCAGTATTTT.

The V and J genes are TRBV2 and TRBJ1-2, with D tentatively TRBD1 (6 bases). V was cut by 7 bases and J by 6 bases, with 18 bases left in between. The CDR3 runs to 14 residues. The germline CDR1 and CDR2 sequences are SNHLY and FYNNEI. This CDR3 reads CASIGGGARDGYTF. DNA of the CDR3: TGTGCCAGCATTGGGGGGGGGGCGAGGGATGGCTACACCTTC.

This clonotype was observed many times. The CDR3 coding sequence is TGTGCCAGCAGCCCTAGGCTAGCGGGAAACATTCAGTACTTC. Translating it yields CASSPRLAGNIQYF. This chain joins TRBV11-1 and TRBJ2-4, with 8 bases lining up with TRBD2. The J segment lost 6 bases and the V segment lost 5 bases, leaving 6 bases of the junction unmatched. CDR1 and CDR2 (germline): SGHAT, FQDESV (reference sequence). The CDR3 covers 14 residues.

This clonotype was found many times. The chain has TRBV9 and TRBJ2-2, with 8 bases lining up with TRBD2. CDR3 length: 16 amino acids. The germline CDR1 and CDR2 sequences are SGDLS and YYNGEE. The trim removed 4 bases at V and 5 bases at J, leaving 10 bases unmatched. The CDR3 DNA is TGTGCCAGCAGCACGCGGGGGGCCGACCCGACCGGGGAGCTGTTTTTT. Translated, it gives CASSTRGADPTGELFF.

The rearrangement links TRBV12-5 to TRBJ2-5, with 7 bases aligning to TRBD2. The junction had 5 bases not matched to a gene; V was cut back by 4 bases and J by 3 bases. In germline, CDR1 is LGHNT, CDR2 FRNRAP. The CDR3 spans 14 residues. CDR3 amino acids: CASGWGSGEETQYF. In DNA, the CDR3 is TGTGCTAGTGGTTGGGGCAGCGGGGAAGAGACCCAGTACTTC.

The J gene is TRBJ2-6, the V gene TRBV6-1; TRBD1 aligns across 9 bases. Germline V gives CDR1 MNHNS, CDR2 SASEGT. The trim removed 8 bases at V and 0 bases at J, leaving 14 bases unmatched. This CDR3 spans 19 amino acids. CDR3 nucleotide sequence: TGTGCCAGCTGTCGTGGGACAGGGTACCAGTCCTCTGGGGCCAACGTCCTGACTTTC. It codes for CASCRGTGYQSSGANVLTF.

Only a few counts were recorded for this clonotype. This sequence joins TRBV5-4 and TRBJ1-2, with D maybe TRBD1 (5 bases). In germline, CDR1 is SGHNT, CDR2 YYREEE (reference sequence). This CDR3 contains 15 residues. Trimming removed 0 bases at V and 4 bases at J, with 13 bases between. The CDR3 sequence: CASSLALAGAYGYTF. CDR3 DNA sequence: TGTGCCAGCAGCTTGGCCCTAGCTGGGGCCTATGGCTACACCTTC.

This clonotype was found many times. The chain has TRBV2 and TRBJ2-3; TRBD1 aligns across 7 bases. The junction had 12 bases not matched to a gene; V was cut back by 7 bases and J by 2 bases. This CDR3 contains 16 residues. CDR1 is SNHLY, CDR2 FYNNEI, per germline. In nucleotides, the CDR3 is TGTGCCAGCACCCGGGACAGCCCGACTGTCACAGATACGCAGTATTTT. This encodes CASTRDSPTVTDTQYF.

This clonotype was found a few times. This chain joins TRBV5-1 and TRBJ2-5; D is unresolved. Germline CDR1 reads SGHRS; CDR2 reads YFSETQ. The V and J ends lost 4 bases and 5 bases respectively, with 15 bases between them. The length of the CDR3 is 14 residues. CDR3 sequence: CASSPAGVGETQYF. The CDR3 nucleotides are TGCGCCAGCAGCCCGGCTGGGGTGGGGGAGACCCAGTACTTC.

This clonotype was seen only a few times. The rearrangement joins TRBV11-2 to TRBJ2-7; 13 nucleotides align to TRBD2. The CDR3 length is 19 residues. CDR1 and CDR2 from the germline V gene are SGHAT and FQNNGV. The V segment lost 5 bases and the J segment 2 bases; nucleotides outside the gene matches: 15. The CDR3 spells CASSPTGLAGARLTYEQYF. The CDR3 nucleotides are TGTGCCAGCAGCCCAACCGGACTAGCGGGGGCCCGACTTACCTACGAGCAGTACTTC.

This clonotype was counted between two and nine times. This rearrangement joins TRBV20-1 to TRBJ1-2; TRBD1 agrees at 9 bases. V gave up 5 bases and J gave up 7 bases; unmatched junction bases: 11. The germline V gene encodes CDR1 DFQATT and CDR2 SNEGSKA (reference sequence). The CDR3 contains 14 residues. The CDR3 bases are TGCAGTGCTCTACAACAGGGGGCGTTGGTTGGCTACACCTTC. Its translation: CSALQQGALVGYTF.

This clonotype was observed a few times. The chain recombines TRBV9 with TRBJ2-3; maybe TRBD2 (7 bases). This CDR3 contains 17 residues. Germline CDR1 reads SGDLS; CDR2 reads YYNGEE. V was clipped by 0 bases and J by 1 base, with 15 bases between them. The CDR3 region has the DNA TGTGCCAGCAGCGTAGCTCTTGGGGGGGGCCGCACAGATACGCAGTATTTT. Its translation is CASSVALGGGRTDTQYF.

Concerning this clonotype itself: A much larger clone lies a single base off, so this may be a read error. The J gene is TRBJ2-3, the V gene TRBV12-5, with 7 bases lining up with TRBD1. Germline values: CDR1 LGHNT, CDR2 FRNRAP. The CDR3 totals 16 residues. The CDR3 is CASGLVLGGRTDTRYF. As DNA, the CDR3 is TGTGCTAGTGGTTTGGTATTAGGGGGCCGCACAGATACGCGGTATTTT.

The chain links TRBV20-1 to TRBJ2-6; 12 bases line up with TRBD2. Germline CDR1 DFQATT, CDR2 SNEGSKA (reference sequence). The CDR3 loop spans 19 amino acids. Trimming took 3 bases from V and 0 from J; bases not matched to a gene: 9. The CDR3 DNA reads as TGCAGTGCTAGGTGGCTAGCGGGGGGGAATCCCTCTGGGGCCAACGTCCTGACTTTC. It encodes CSARWLAGGNPSGANVLTF.

This clonotype has only a few counts. This CDR3 reads CASSQRTSDGEQFF. The CDR3 region has the DNA TGCGCCAGCAGCCAACGGACTAGCGACGGTGAGCAGTTCTTC. The V gene is TRBV4-1, the J gene TRBJ2-1; TRBD2 agrees at 9 bases. Germline V CDR1 and CDR2: MGHRA, YSYEKL. The CDR3 has 14 amino acids. The V segment lost 2 bases and the J segment 9 bases; nucleotides outside the gene matches: 5.

About this clonotype itself: Mismatch with germline at one junction end may stem from a read error. The chain combines TRBV12-3 or TRBV12-4 with TRBJ2-2, with TRBD1 matching over 9 bases. The CDR3 runs to 17 residues. In DNA form, the CDR3 reads TGTGCCAGCAGTTACTCAGGACAGGGGAGGAGGACCGGGGAGCTGTCTTTT. It specifies CASSYSGQGRRTGELSF.